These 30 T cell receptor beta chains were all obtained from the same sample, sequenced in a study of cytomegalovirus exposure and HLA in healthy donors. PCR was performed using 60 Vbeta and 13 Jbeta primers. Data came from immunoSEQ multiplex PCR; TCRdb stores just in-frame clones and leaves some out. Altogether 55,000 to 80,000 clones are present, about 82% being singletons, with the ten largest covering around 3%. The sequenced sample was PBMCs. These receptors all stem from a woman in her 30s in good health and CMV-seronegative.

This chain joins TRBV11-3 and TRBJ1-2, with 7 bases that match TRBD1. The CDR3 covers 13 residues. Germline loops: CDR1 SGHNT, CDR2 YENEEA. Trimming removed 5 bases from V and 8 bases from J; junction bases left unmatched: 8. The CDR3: CASSVDREAGYTF. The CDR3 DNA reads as TGTGCCAGCAGCGTCGACAGGGAGGCGGGCTACACCTTC.

DNA for the CDR3: TGTGCCAGCAGCTTATTGGAAGTGGTGGCAGGGGAGACCCAGTACTTC. Translating gives CASSLLEVVAGETQYF. V usage is TRBV7-9 and J usage is TRBJ2-5; possibly TRBD1 for D (5 bases). CDR1 SEHNR and CDR2 FQNEAQ come from the germline V gene (reference sequence). The CDR3 runs to 16 residues. V shed 2 bases and J shed 5 bases, with 18 bases lying between them.

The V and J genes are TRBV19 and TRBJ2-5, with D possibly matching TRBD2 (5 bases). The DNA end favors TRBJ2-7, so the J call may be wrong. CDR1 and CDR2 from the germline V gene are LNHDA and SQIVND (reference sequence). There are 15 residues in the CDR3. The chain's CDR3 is CASSIAVGALYEQYF. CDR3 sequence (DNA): TGTGCCAGTAGTATAGCTGTGGGAGCCCTCTACGAGCAGTACTTC.

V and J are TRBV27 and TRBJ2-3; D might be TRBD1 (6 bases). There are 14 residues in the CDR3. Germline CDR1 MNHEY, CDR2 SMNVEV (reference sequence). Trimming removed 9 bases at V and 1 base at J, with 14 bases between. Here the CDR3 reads CASSKGEGTDTQYF. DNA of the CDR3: TGTGCCAGTAGTAAGGGGGAAGGCACAGATACGCAGTATTTT.

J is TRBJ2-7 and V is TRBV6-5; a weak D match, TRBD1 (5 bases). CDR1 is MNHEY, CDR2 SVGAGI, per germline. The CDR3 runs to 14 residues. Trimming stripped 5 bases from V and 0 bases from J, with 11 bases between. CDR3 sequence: CASSPHRFSYEQYF. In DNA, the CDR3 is TGTGCCAGCAGTCCCCACAGGTTCTCCTACGAGCAGTACTTC.

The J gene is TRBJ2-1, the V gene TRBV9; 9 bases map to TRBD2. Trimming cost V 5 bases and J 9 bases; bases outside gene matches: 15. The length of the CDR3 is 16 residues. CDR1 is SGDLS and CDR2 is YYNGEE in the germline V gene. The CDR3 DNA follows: TGTGCCAGCAGTGGGGGTGTGGCGGGGGGGCAGGGTGAGCAGTTCTTC. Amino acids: CASSGGVAGGQGEQFF.

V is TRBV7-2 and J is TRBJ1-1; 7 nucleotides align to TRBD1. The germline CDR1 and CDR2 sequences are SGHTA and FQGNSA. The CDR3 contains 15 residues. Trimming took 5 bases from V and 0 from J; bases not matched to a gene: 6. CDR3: CASSVTGALNTEAFF. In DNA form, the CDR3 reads TGTGCCAGCAGCGTTACAGGGGCTCTGAACACTGAAGCTTTCTTT.

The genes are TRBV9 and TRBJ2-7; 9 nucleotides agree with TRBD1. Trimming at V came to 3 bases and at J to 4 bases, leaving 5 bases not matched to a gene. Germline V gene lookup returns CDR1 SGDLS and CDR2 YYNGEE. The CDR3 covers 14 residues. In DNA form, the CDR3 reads TGTGCCAGCAGCGCCGGGACAGGGCCTTACGAGCAGTACTTC. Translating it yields CASSAGTGPYEQYF.

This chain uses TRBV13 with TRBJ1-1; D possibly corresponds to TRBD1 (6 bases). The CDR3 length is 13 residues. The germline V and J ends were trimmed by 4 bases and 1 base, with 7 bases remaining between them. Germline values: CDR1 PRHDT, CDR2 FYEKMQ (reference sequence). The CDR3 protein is CASSSRGNTEAFF. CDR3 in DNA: TGTGCCAGCAGCTCCAGGGGGAACACTGAAGCTTTCTTT.

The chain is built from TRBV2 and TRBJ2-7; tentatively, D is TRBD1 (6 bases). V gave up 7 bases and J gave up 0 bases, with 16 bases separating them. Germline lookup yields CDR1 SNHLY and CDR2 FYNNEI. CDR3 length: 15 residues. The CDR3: CASIPDSASSYEQYF. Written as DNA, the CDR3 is TGTGCCAGCATTCCGGACAGTGCGAGCTCCTACGAGCAGTACTTC.

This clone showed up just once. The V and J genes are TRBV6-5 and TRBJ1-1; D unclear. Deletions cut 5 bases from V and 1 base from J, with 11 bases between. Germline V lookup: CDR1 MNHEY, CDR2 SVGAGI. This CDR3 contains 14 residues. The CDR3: CASSKFIRNTEAFF. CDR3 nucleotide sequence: TGTGCCAGCAGTAAATTCATCAGGAACACTGAAGCTTTCTTT.

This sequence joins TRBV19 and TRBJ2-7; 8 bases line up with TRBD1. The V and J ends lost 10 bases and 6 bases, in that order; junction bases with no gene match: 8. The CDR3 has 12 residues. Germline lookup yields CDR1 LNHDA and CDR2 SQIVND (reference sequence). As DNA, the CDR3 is TGTGCCATCGGACAGGGTCAGGGCGAGCAGTACTTC. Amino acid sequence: CAIGQGQGEQYF.

Written as DNA, the CDR3 is TGTGCCAGCACCTTAACAGGGGTCAACGAGCAGTACTTC. The encoded protein is CASTLTGVNEQYF. The chain couples TRBV5-6 to TRBJ2-7, with 7 nucleotides matching TRBD1. Germline CDR1 SGHDT, CDR2 YYEEEE. The trim removed 6 bases at V and 5 bases at J, leaving 8 bases unmatched. The CDR3 contains 13 residues.

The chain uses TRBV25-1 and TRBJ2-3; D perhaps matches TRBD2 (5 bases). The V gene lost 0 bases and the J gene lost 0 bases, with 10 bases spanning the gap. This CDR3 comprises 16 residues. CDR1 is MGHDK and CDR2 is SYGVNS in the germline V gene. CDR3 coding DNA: TGTGCCAGCAGTGAATATGGAGGCAGAAGCACAGATACGCAGTATTTT. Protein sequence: CASSEYGGRSTDTQYF.

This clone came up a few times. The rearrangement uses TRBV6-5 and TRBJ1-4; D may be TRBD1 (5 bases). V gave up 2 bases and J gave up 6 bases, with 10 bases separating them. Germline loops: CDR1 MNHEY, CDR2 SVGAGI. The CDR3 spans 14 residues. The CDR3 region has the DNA TGTGCCAGCAGTTACAGGGGAAACCATGAAAAACTGTTTTTT. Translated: CASSYRGNHEKLFF.

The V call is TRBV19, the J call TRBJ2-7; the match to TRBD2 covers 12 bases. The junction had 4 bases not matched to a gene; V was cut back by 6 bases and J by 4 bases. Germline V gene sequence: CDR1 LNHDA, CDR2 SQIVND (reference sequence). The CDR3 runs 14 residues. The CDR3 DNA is TGTGCCAGTAGGATGACTAGCGGGGGATACGAGCAGTACTTC. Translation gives CASRMTSGGYEQYF.

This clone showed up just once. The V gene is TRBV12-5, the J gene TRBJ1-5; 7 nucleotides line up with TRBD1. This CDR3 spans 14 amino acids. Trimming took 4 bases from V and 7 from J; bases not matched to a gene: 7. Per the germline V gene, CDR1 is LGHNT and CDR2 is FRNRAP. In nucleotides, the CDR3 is TGTGCTAGTGGTTCTCTCCAGGGGGTACAGCCCCAGCATTTT. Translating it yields CASGSLQGVQPQHF.

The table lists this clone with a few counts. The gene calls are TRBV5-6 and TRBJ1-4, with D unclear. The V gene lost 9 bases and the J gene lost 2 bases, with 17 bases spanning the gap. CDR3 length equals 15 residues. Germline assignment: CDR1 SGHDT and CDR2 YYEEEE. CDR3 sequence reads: CANNTRGITNEKLFF. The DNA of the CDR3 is TGTGCCAACAACACGCGGGGAATCACTAATGAAAAACTGTTTTTT. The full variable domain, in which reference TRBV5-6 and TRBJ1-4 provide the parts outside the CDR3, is DAGVTQSPTHLIKTRGQQVTLRCSPKSGHDTVSWYQQALGQGPQFIFQYYEEEERQRGNFPDRFSGHQFPNYSSELNVNALLLGDSALYLCANNTRGITNEKLFFGSGTQLSVL.

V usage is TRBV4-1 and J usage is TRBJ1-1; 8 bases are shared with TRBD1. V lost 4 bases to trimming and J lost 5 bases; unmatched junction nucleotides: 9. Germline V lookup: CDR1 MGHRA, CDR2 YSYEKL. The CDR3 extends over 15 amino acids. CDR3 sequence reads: CASSPPDRDGTEAFF. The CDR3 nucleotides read TGCGCCAGCAGCCCCCCGGACAGGGACGGGACTGAAGCTTTCTTT.

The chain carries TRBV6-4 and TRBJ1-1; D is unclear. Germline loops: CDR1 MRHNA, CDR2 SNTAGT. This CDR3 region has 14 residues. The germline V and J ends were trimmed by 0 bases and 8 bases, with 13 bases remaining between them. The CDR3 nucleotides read TGTGCCAGCAGTGACTCCCCGGAGGCAGGAGAAGCTTTCTTT. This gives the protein CASSDSPEAGEAFF.

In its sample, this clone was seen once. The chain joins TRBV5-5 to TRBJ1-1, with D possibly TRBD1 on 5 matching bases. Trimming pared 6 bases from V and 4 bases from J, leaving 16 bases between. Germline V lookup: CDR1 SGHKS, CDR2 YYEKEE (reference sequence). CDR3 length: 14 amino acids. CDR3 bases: TGTGCCAGCACCCTATCAGGGAGGAGCACTGAAGCTTTCTTT. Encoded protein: CASTLSGRSTEAFF.

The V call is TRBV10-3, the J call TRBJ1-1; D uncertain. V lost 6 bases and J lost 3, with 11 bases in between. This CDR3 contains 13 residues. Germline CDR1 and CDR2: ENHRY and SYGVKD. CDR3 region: CAISPSADTEAFF. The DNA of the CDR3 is TGTGCCATCAGCCCTTCGGCGGACACTGAAGCTTTCTTT.

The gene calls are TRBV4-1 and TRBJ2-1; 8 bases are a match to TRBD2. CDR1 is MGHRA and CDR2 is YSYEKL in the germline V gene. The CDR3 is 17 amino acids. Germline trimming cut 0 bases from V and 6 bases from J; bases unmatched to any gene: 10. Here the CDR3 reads CASSQDPGGAIVNEQFF. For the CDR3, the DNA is TGCGCCAGCAGCCAAGACCCCGGGGGGGCCATCGTCAATGAGCAGTTCTTC.

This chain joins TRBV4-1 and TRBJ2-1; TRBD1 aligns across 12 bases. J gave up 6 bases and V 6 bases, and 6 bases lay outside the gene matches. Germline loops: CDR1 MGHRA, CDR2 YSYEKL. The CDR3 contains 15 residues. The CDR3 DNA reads TGCGCCAGCAGGGAGGGACAGGGGGCTAGCAATGAGCAGTTCTTC. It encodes CASREGQGASNEQFF.

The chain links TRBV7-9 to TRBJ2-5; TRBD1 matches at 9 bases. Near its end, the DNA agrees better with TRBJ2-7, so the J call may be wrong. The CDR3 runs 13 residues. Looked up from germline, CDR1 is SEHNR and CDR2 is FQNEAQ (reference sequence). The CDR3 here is CASSITGGSEQYF. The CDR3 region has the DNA TGTGCCAGCAGCATCACAGGGGGCAGCGAGCAGTACTTC.

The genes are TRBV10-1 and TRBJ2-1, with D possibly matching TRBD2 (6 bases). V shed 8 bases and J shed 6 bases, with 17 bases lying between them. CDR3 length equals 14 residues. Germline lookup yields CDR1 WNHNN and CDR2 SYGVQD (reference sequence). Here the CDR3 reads CASRVAADSNEQFF. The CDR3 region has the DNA TGCGCCAGCCGGGTAGCGGCGGATAGCAATGAGCAGTTCTTC.

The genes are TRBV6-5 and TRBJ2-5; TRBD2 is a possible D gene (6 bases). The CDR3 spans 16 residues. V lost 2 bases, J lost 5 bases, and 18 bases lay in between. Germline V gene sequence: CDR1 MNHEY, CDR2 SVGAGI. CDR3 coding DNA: TGTGCCAGCAGTTACCGCTCCAGTCGGGGGACGGAGACCCAGTACTTC. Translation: CASSYRSSRGTETQYF.

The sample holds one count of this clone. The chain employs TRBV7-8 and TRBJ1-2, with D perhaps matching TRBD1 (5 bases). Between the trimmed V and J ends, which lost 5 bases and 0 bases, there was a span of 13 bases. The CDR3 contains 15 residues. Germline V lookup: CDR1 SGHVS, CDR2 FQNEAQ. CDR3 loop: CASSPRRATNYGYTF. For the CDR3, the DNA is TGTGCCAGCAGCCCCCGCAGGGCCACTAACTATGGCTACACCTTC.

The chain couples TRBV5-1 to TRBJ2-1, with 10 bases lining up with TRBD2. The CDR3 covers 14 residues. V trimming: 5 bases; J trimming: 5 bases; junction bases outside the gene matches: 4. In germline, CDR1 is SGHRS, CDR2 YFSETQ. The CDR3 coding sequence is TGCGCCAGCAGACCTACTAGCGGGGACAATGAGCAGTTCTTC. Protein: CASRPTSGDNEQFF.

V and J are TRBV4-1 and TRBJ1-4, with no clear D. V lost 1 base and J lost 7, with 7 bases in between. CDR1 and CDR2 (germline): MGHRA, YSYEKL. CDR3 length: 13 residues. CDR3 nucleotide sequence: TGCGCCAGCAGCCAAGTTGCGTTTGAAAAACTGTTTTTT. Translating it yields CASSQVAFEKLFF.